Each of the 18 T cell receptor beta chains below was sequenced from the same sample in a study of T cells in Graves' hyperthyroidism and ophthalmopathy. Amplified regions were TCR beta CDR3 sequences from RNA transcripts. Researchers ran a first-round RT-PCR on the TCR CDR3 using the HTBI primer set. TCRdb re-derived calls from the multiplex PCR reads in MiXCR, one entry per CDR3 protein. The table records a few hundred thousand distinct CDR3 sequences, roughly 15% of them present only once. Input material: blood. These receptors all stem from a woman aged 40 to 55 with Graves' ophthalmopathy.

This clonotype has a count of ten or more. This chain connects TRBV10-3 to TRBJ2-3; either TRBD1 or TRBD2 may fit D (5 bases each). The germline V gene has CDR1 ENHRY and CDR2 SYGVKD. CDR3 length equals 14 residues. The V gene lost 4 bases and the J gene lost 3 bases, with 11 bases spanning the gap. The CDR3 region is CAISGQGGTDTQYF. In DNA form, the CDR3 reads TGTGCCATCAGTGGGCAGGGCGGGACAGATACGCAGTATTTT.

This clonotype was seen at least ten times. The chain links TRBV5-5 to TRBJ2-1; D gene ambiguous. Germline-derived CDR1 and CDR2 are SGHKS and YYEKEE (reference sequence). V lost 4 bases and J lost 8, with 13 bases in between. There are 13 residues in the CDR3. The CDR3 sequence is CASSRSSGDEQFF. As DNA, the CDR3 is TGTGCCAGCAGCCGTTCCTCCGGCGATGAGCAGTTCTTC.

This clonotype turned up a few times. The CDR3 loop is CASSIVPDFQPQHF. The CDR3 DNA is TGTGCCAGTAGTATCGTCCCAGATTTTCAGCCCCAGCATTTT. The rearrangement joins TRBV19 to TRBJ1-5; no definite D call. V was cut by 3 bases and J by 6 bases, with 12 bases left in between. CDR1 is LNHDA and CDR2 is SQIVND in the germline V gene (reference sequence). This CDR3 is built from 14 residues.

V usage is TRBV19 and J usage is TRBJ1-1, with D perhaps matching TRBD1 (6 bases). The CDR3 totals 15 residues. The germline V gene encodes CDR1 LNHDA and CDR2 SQIVND (reference sequence). With 6 bases removed from V and 5 bases from J, the gap between germline ends came to 19 bases. This CDR3 is CASSKRPQGRTEAFF. The CDR3 bases are TGTGCCAGTAGCAAACGCCCACAGGGACGGACTGAAGCTTTCTTT.

There are many counts of this clonotype. V usage is TRBV5-6 and J usage is TRBJ2-7; tentative D call: TRBD1 (5 bases). The CDR3 contains 15 residues. Germline V gene data show CDR1 as SGHDT and CDR2 as YYEEEE. V was cut by 0 bases and J by 3 bases, with 13 bases left in between. CDR3 bases: TGTGCCAGCAGCTTGGAACAGGACCCCTTCTACGAGCAGTACTTC. Its protein is CASSLEQDPFYEQYF.

A few counts support this clonotype. The gene calls are TRBV25-1 and TRBJ2-1; 8 nucleotides match TRBD1. V gave up 4 bases and J gave up 3 bases; unmatched junction bases: 8. Looked up from germline, CDR1 is MGHDK and CDR2 is SYGVNS. This CDR3 region has 16 residues. CDR3 sequence: CASSVKGQVGYNEQFF. CDR3 nucleotide sequence: TGTGCCAGCAGTGTAAAGGGACAGGTAGGCTACAATGAGCAGTTCTTC.

This clonotype came up a few times. This chain joins TRBV24-1 and TRBJ2-7, with TRBD2 matching over 8 bases. The CDR3 spans 13 residues. CDR1 and CDR2 from the germline V gene are KGHDR and SFDVKD. Trimming removed 2 bases from V and 6 bases from J; junction bases left unmatched: 2. The CDR3 sequence: CATSDSGTSEQYF. CDR3 DNA: TGTGCCACCAGTGATTCCGGGACTAGCGAGCAGTACTTC.

This clonotype was detected only a few times. The chain carries TRBV5-1 and TRBJ2-1; 7 bases are a match to TRBD2. The CDR3 has 16 amino acids. In germline, CDR1 is SGHRS, CDR2 YFSETQ. The J segment lost 4 bases and the V segment lost 0 bases, leaving 7 bases of the junction unmatched. CDR3 amino acids: CASSLASGLGYNEQFF. DNA of the CDR3: TGCGCCAGCAGCTTGGCCTCAGGACTAGGATACAATGAGCAGTTCTTC.

This rearrangement joins TRBV3-1 to TRBJ2-7; D is perhaps TRBD1 or TRBD2 (5 bases each). CDR3 length equals 14 residues. Germline values: CDR1 LGHDT, CDR2 YNNKEL (reference sequence). The V end was cut by 1 base, the J end by 2 bases, with 9 bases between. CDR3 in amino acids: CASSQVGTPYEQYF. The DNA for the CDR3 is TGTGCCAGCAGCCAAGTAGGGACCCCCTACGAGCAGTACTTC.

The chain combines TRBV9 with TRBJ2-7, with D unclear. Trimming cost V 3 bases and J 3 bases, with 13 bases left between them. CDR3 size: 14 residues. Germline V lookup: CDR1 SGDLS, CDR2 YYNGEE. CDR3 region: CASSADPGSYEQYF. The CDR3 DNA is TGTGCCAGCAGCGCGGACCCCGGAAGCTACGAGCAGTACTTC.

CDR3 region: CASSPWEAYEQYF. CDR3 DNA sequence: TGTGCCAGCAGCCCTTGGGAGGCCTACGAGCAGTACTTC. The chain is built from TRBV3-1 and TRBJ2-7; possibly TRBD2 for D (6 bases). The V gene's germline CDR1 is LGHDT and CDR2 YNNKEL (reference sequence). With 4 bases removed from V and 2 bases from J, the gap between germline ends came to 9 bases. The CDR3 has 13 amino acids.

This clonotype was counted only a few times. The chain is built from TRBV7-9 and TRBJ1-4; the D is unclear. The CDR3 runs to 15 residues. The V gene lost 1 base and the J gene lost 5 bases, with 11 bases spanning the gap. Germline V lookup: CDR1 SEHNR, CDR2 FQNEAQ (reference sequence). The CDR3, as DNA: TGTGCCAGCAGCTTAGGACGCGGGATAAATGAAAAACTGTTTTTT. Translation gives CASSLGRGINEKLFF.

The sample holds a few counts of this clonotype. The chain is built from TRBV7-9 and TRBJ2-1; 15 bases are a match to TRBD2. Germline V gives CDR1 SEHNR, CDR2 FQNEAQ (reference sequence). The CDR3 contains 18 residues. The trim removed 5 bases at V and 4 bases at J, leaving 9 bases unmatched. The CDR3 region is CASSPLRTSGGGYNEQFF. CDR3 coding DNA: TGTGCCAGCAGCCCCCTCCGGACTAGCGGGGGGGGTTACAATGAGCAGTTCTTC.

This clonotype has ten or more counts. The chain recombines TRBV7-2 with TRBJ1-2; the D is unclear. Germline V CDR1 and CDR2: SGHTA, FQGNSA. The V end was cut by 6 bases, the J end by 2 bases, with 16 bases between. The CDR3 has 15 amino acids. CDR3 bases: TGTGCCAGCAGGTTATCCGGGCCACAGAACTATGGCTACACCTTC. It translates to CASRLSGPQNYGYTF.

This clonotype was recorded many times. The gene calls are TRBV12-5 and TRBJ1-1; maybe TRBD1 (5 bases). The germline gives CDR1 LGHNT, CDR2 FRNRAP. V was clipped by 5 bases and J by 5 bases, with 9 bases between them. The CDR3 spans 12 residues. Here the CDR3 DNA reads TGTGCTAGTGGTAAATGGGGGACTGAAGCTTTCTTT. This translates into CASGKWGTEAFF.

This clonotype was picked up many times. The chain couples TRBV2 to TRBJ1-4, with TRBD1 matching over 8 bases. Germline CDR1 and CDR2: SNHLY and FYNNEI. The CDR3 consists of 18 residues. J was trimmed by 0 bases and V by 4 bases; bases with no gene match: 10. DNA for the CDR3: TGTGCCAGCAGTGGTTTCTACAGGGGGGCAGCAACTAATGAAAAACTGTTTTTT. Translated: CASSGFYRGAATNEKLFF.

This clonotype has a count of ten or more. The chain carries TRBV12-3 or TRBV12-4 and TRBJ1-3, with D unresolved. The V gene lost 1 base and the J gene lost 3 bases, with 7 bases spanning the gap. This CDR3 has 14 amino acids. CDR3 in amino acids: CASSLGGRGNTIYF. The DNA of the CDR3 is TGTGCCAGCAGTTTAGGAGGGCGTGGAAACACCATATATTTT.

This clonotype showed up many times. V is TRBV28 and J is TRBJ1-4; TRBD1 matches 7 bases. The CDR3 is made up of 15 amino acids. Germline CDR1 reads MDHEN; CDR2 reads SYDVKM. J gave up 8 bases and V 5 bases, and 11 bases lay outside the gene matches. The CDR3 is CASSPAGTDNEKLFF. CDR3 sequence (DNA): TGTGCCAGCAGTCCGGCCGGGACAGATAACGAAAAACTGTTTTTT.